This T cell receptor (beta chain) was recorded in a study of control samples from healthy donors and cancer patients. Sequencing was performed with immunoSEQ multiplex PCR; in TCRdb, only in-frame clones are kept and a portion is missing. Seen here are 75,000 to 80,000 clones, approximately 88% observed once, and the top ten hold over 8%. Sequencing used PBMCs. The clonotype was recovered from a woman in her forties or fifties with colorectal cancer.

CDR3 coding DNA: TGTGCCAGCTCAGCGCTGACCCAAGAGACCCAGTACTTC. It is translated as CASSALTQETQYF. The rearrangement links TRBV18 to TRBJ2-5; D is unclear. The CDR3 is 13 amino acids. V was shortened by 5 bases and J by 1 base, with 8 bases between the two germline ends. Per germline, CDR1 KGHSH and CDR2 LQKENI.